This T cell receptor beta chain was identified during a study of CD8 T cells in Susac syndrome. Germline lookup yields CDR1 SGHTA and CDR2 FQGNSA. The V end lost 0 bases, the J end lost 8 bases, and 8 bases lay between the germline ends. This CDR3 has 13 amino acids. Sequencing targeted TCR beta in blood CD8+ and CD4+ T cells. Negative isolation yielded the CD8+ and CD4+ T cells, while FACS enriched the TEMRA cells. With random hexamers, about 0.45 to 1 ug RNA was reverse transcribed. Amplification of TCR beta CDR3 was carried out by immunoSEQ multiplex PCR, which covered 54 Vbeta and 13 Jbeta segments. TCRdb analysed the immunoSEQ multiplex PCR reads with MiXCR anew, one entry per CDR3 protein. The repertoire consists of some 160,000 distinct CDR3 sequences, with about 92% occurring once and the leading ten covering roughly 0.08%.

The sequence derives from a human donor in good health. The source material was CD4+ T cells from PBMCs. V usage is TRBV7-2 and J usage is TRBJ2-1; either TRBD1 or TRBD2 may supply D (5 bases each). CDR3 bases: TGTGCCAGCAGCTTAGCAGGGGACGATGAGCAGTTCTTC. It yields the protein CASSLAGDDEQFF.